The 24 T cell receptor beta chains below were found in one sample sequenced in a study of shared T cell receptors in the human thymus. The table came from immunoSEQ multiplex PCR; TCRdb's copy has only in-frame clones and leaves some out. The sample includes hundreds of thousands of clones, about 90% of them seen just once. The same sample was also used in a study of human thymus T cells.

Material: thymocytes. The receptors here all came from a boy younger than two with a congenital heart defect.

The chain couples TRBV19 to TRBJ2-1, with 13 positions matching TRBD2. The germline gives CDR1 LNHDA, CDR2 SQIVND (reference sequence). The CDR3 runs 18 residues. Unmatched junction bases numbered 8, after V lost 6 bases and J lost 0 bases. The CDR3 sequence: CASSKVLAGGCSYNEQFF. CDR3 in DNA: TGTGCCAGTAGCAAGGTACTAGCGGGGGGGTGCTCCTACAATGAGCAGTTCTTC.

J is TRBJ2-4 and V is TRBV25-1, with D tentatively TRBD2 (5 bases). There are 13 residues in the CDR3. Trimming shortened V by 3 bases and J by 7 bases, and 10 bases separated the two germline ends. Germline V CDR1 and CDR2: MGHDK, SYGVNS. The chain's CDR3 is CASSDLAGNIQYF. CDR3 bases: TGTGCCAGCAGTGACCTCGCGGGCAACATTCAGTACTTC.

The chain is built from TRBV6-1 and TRBJ2-5; perhaps TRBD2 as D (7 bases). Germline assignment: CDR1 MNHNS and CDR2 SASEGT. Trimming left V 3 bases short and J 0 bases short, with 11 bases between. This CDR3 region has 15 residues. The CDR3 protein is CASSERGGYQETQYF. Written as DNA, the CDR3 is TGTGCCAGCAGTGAGAGGGGGGGATACCAAGAGACCCAGTACTTC.

The chain carries TRBV7-6 and TRBJ2-7; 9 bases align to TRBD2. Germline V gives CDR1 SGHVS, CDR2 FNYEAQ. CDR3 length equals 15 residues. After removal of 3 bases from V and 12 bases from J, the junction contained 15 bases not matched to a gene. The CDR3 region is CASSFGAGGPGYLYF. In DNA form, the CDR3 reads TGTGCCAGCAGCTTCGGGGCGGGAGGGCCCGGGTATCTGTACTTC.

The rearrangement links TRBV13 to TRBJ2-7, with D possibly being TRBD2 (6 bases). CDR1 is PRHDT and CDR2 is FYEKMQ in the germline V gene (reference sequence). The V gene lost 3 bases and the J gene lost 0 bases, with 27 bases spanning the gap. This CDR3 is 20 amino acids long. CDR3 region: CASSFLGGLQKPHSSYEQYF. The DNA of the CDR3 is TGTGCCAGCAGCTTCCTAGGAGGGCTCCAGAAACCCCATAGCTCCTACGAGCAGTACTTC.

The chain uses TRBV29-1 and TRBJ2-5; 7 bases are a match to TRBD1. V lost 4 bases to trimming and J lost 3 bases; unmatched junction nucleotides: 11. This CDR3 has 15 residues. CDR1 is SQVTM and CDR2 is ANQGSEA in the germline V gene. In DNA, the CDR3 is TGCAGCGTTGTTCCTCGACAGGGCCATAAAGAGACCCAGTACTTC. Translation: CSVVPRQGHKETQYF.

V usage is TRBV9 and J usage is TRBJ1-3; 7 bases match TRBD1. V lost 1 base to trimming and J lost 4 bases; unmatched junction nucleotides: 14. Germline V gene sequence: CDR1 SGDLS, CDR2 YYNGEE. The CDR3 spans 18 residues. DNA for the CDR3: TGTGCCAGCAGCGTACACTCCGAAAACAGGGGAGTCGGAAACACCATATATTTT. Its protein is CASSVHSENRGVGNTIYF.

This chain joins TRBV12-5 and TRBJ1-5; D gene ambiguous. The germline gives CDR1 LGHNT, CDR2 FRNRAP. This CDR3 comprises 16 residues. Trimming pared 0 bases from V and 1 base from J, leaving 10 bases between. The CDR3 region has the DNA TGTGCTAGTGGTTTGGTATCTGCAGTGAGCAATCAGCCCCAGCATTTT. It specifies CASGLVSAVSNQPQHF. Based on the CDR3 plus reference TRBV12-5 and TRBJ1-5, the full variable domain is DARVTQTPRHKVTEMGQEVTMRCQPILGHNTVFWYRQTMMQGLELLAYFRNRAPLDDSGMPKDRFSAEMPDATLATLKIQPSEPRDSAVYFCASGLVSAVSNQPQHFGDGTRLSIL.

The CDR3 region has the DNA TGTGCCAGCAGCTTGGAGGGGGGGCCCATGAACACTGAAGCTTTCTTT. It specifies CASSLEGGPMNTEAFF. The rearrangement joins TRBV5-6 to TRBJ1-1; possibly TRBD1 for D (6 bases). The CDR3 is 16 amino acids. CDR1 SGHDT and CDR2 YYEEEE come from the germline V gene. Trimming removed 0 bases at V and 0 bases at J, with 12 bases between.

The V and J genes are TRBV4-1 and TRBJ2-1, with 11 positions matching TRBD2. The CDR3 totals 18 residues. With V trimmed by 0 bases and J by 10 bases, 14 bases remained unmatched. Germline V CDR1 and CDR2: MGHRA, YSYEKL. The CDR3 DNA is TGCGCCAGCAGCCAAGAGATGCGGTTAGCGGGGGGGCCAAACGAGCAGTTCTTC. This gives the protein CASSQEMRLAGGPNEQFF.

The chain combines TRBV7-2 with TRBJ2-3; TRBD1 matches 12 bases. Germline CDR1 is SGHTA and CDR2 is FQGNSA. There are 15 residues in the CDR3. The ends lost 5 bases at V and 5 bases at J; junction bases unmatched: 5. The CDR3 loop reads CASSDRDRGQDTQYF. The CDR3, as DNA: TGTGCCAGCAGCGACCGGGACAGGGGGCAAGATACGCAGTATTTT.

The rearrangement links TRBV10-3 to TRBJ1-1; TRBD1 might be the D (5 bases). The CDR3 length is 14 residues. CDR1 and CDR2 (germline): ENHRY, SYGVKD. Trimming left V 0 bases short and J 7 bases short, with 12 bases between. For the CDR3, the DNA is TGTGCCATCAGTGAGTCCGGAGGGGCGGGTGAAGCTTTCTTT. This sequence encodes CAISESGGAGEAFF.

V is TRBV28 and J is TRBJ1-6, with 9 bases fitting TRBD1. The CDR3 has 16 residues. V trimming: 4 bases; J trimming: 9 bases; junction bases outside the gene matches: 10. The germline gives CDR1 MDHEN, CDR2 SYDVKM. The CDR3 DNA sequence: TGTGCCAGCAGTTCGAACCTCCGGGACAGGGCTTCACCCCTCCACTTT. This codes for CASSSNLRDRASPLHF. Full variable domain (rest looked up from reference TRBV28 and TRBJ1-6): DVKVTQSSRYLVKRTGEKVFLECVQDMDHENMFWYRQDPGLGLRLIYFSYDVKMKEKGDIPEGYSVSREKKERFSLILESASTNQTSMYLCASSSNLRDRASPLHFGNGTRLTVT.

The chain is built from TRBV7-2 and TRBJ2-5, with 10 positions matching TRBD1. CDR1 and CDR2 (germline): SGHTA, FQGNSA. Trimming removed 4 bases from V and 5 bases from J; junction bases left unmatched: 10. CDR3 size: 16 residues. CDR3 sequence (DNA): TGTGCCAGCAGCTCCGGCCGGGACAGGGGAGGGGAGACCCAGTACTTC. Translated, it gives CASSSGRDRGGETQYF.

This chain connects TRBV2 to TRBJ1-4, with 10 bases aligning to TRBD1. Germline loops: CDR1 SNHLY, CDR2 FYNNEI. The CDR3 has 16 amino acids. J was trimmed by 8 bases and V by 4 bases; bases with no gene match: 10. CDR3 protein: CASSGTGQGVGEKLFF. The CDR3 nucleotides read TGTGCCAGCAGTGGGACAGGACAGGGGGTTGGAGAAAAACTGTTTTTT.

This clone has only a few counts. The chain combines TRBV2 with TRBJ2-5; D is perhaps TRBD2 (7 bases). Germline V gene lookup returns CDR1 SNHLY and CDR2 FYNNEI. This CDR3 has 14 amino acids. Trimming pared 8 bases from V and 5 bases from J, leaving 18 bases between. CDR3 nucleotide sequence: TGTGCCAGCTGGAGGGGGGGCGGGGAGGAGACCCAGTACTTC. Protein product: CASWRGGGEETQYF.

The chain couples TRBV9 to TRBJ2-3, with D possibly matching TRBD2 (5 bases). Germline CDR1 is SGDLS and CDR2 is YYNGEE. Trimming left V 3 bases short and J 0 bases short, with 17 bases between. The CDR3 runs to 17 residues. The CDR3: CASSGPVIRGSTDTQYF. CDR3 DNA sequence: TGTGCCAGCAGCGGCCCCGTAATTCGCGGGAGCACAGATACGCAGTATTTT.

V and J are TRBV12-2 and TRBJ1-2; TRBD1 was called by the table and not checked on the DNA. TRBV12-2 is annotated as a pseudogene. This CDR3 is 15 amino acids long. CDR3 amino acids: CASRGEWGDRGTYTF. CDR3 coding DNA: TGTGCAAGTCGCGGTGAATGGGGAGACAGGGGGACTTACACCTTC.

The chain joins TRBV4-3 to TRBJ2-7; 7 bases are a match to TRBD2. CDR1 is LGHNA and CDR2 is YSLEER in the germline V gene. The CDR3 is made up of 15 amino acids. J was trimmed by 6 bases and V by 1 base; bases with no gene match: 9. Here the CDR3 DNA reads TGCGCCAGCAGCCAAGGGGTCTCGGGAGGTGGCGAGCAGTACTTC. This encodes CASSQGVSGGGEQYF.

The genes are TRBV4-3 and TRBJ2-6; TRBD1 matches at 9 bases. CDR1 is LGHNA and CDR2 is YSLEER in the germline V gene. Trimming removed 8 bases from V and 0 bases from J; junction bases left unmatched: 8. The CDR3 runs to 17 residues. For the CDR3, the DNA is TGCGCCAGCGGTTCCGGGACAGGGTTCTCTGGGGCCAACGTCCTGACTTTC. It is translated as CASGSGTGFSGANVLTF.

The rearrangement links TRBV12-5 to TRBJ1-2; 9 bases agree with TRBD1. The CDR3 sequence is 17 residues long. Germline assignment: CDR1 LGHNT and CDR2 FRNRAP. The V segment lost 0 bases and the J segment 2 bases; nucleotides outside the gene matches: 7. CDR3 DNA sequence: TGTGCTAGTGGTTTGGTTGCGGGACAGGGACCGAACTATGGCTACACCTTC. Amino acid sequence: CASGLVAGQGPNYGYTF.

The chain employs TRBV11-3 and TRBJ1-1; a weak D match, TRBD1 (5 bases). This CDR3 spans 12 amino acids. The V and J ends lost 6 bases and 7 bases respectively, with 12 bases between them. CDR1 is SGHNT and CDR2 is YENEEA in the germline V gene. The CDR3 DNA follows: TGTGCCAGCAGACGGCGGGACGGTGAAGCTTTCTTT. Protein sequence: CASRRRDGEAFF.

The chain recombines TRBV5-4 with TRBJ2-7; TRBD1 matches at 12 bases. V was clipped by 0 bases and J by 7 bases; unmatched bases: 14. Germline V CDR1 and CDR2: SGHNT, YYREEE (reference sequence). This CDR3 contains 18 residues. CDR3 DNA: TGTGCCAGCAGCTTGGCCTCGGTAGCGGGACAGGGGGCAGGGGAGCAGTACTTC. This encodes CASSLASVAGQGAGEQYF.

V usage is TRBV25-1 and J usage is TRBJ1-4; D gene unclear. The CDR3 contains 13 residues. V was clipped by 7 bases and J by 4 bases, with 10 bases between them. CDR1 and CDR2 from the germline V gene are MGHDK and SYGVNS. The CDR3, as DNA: TGTGCCAGCAAAGGGAGAGGTAATGAAAAACTGTTTTTT. Its protein product is CASKGRGNEKLFF.